This entry lists 7 T cell receptor beta chains sequenced from one sample in a study of blood T cell repertoires in COVID-19 (dated by TCRdb to the early 2020s). The protocol used for the library was the immunoSEQ multiplex PCR assay. TCRdb obtained this table from immuneACCESS and retained in-frame rearrangements with V and J assigned. These tables miss some clones; where compared with another copy, unresolved V genes account for less than half of the shortfall, and the remainder is unexplained. For this sample there are 45,000 to 65,000 clones; just under 85% appear just once. The top ten hold roughly 4% of the sample. Sequenced sample: peripheral blood. The receptor set was obtained from a man between 60 and 75 years old with acute or convalescent COVID-19.

The CDR3 nucleotides are TGTGCCAGCAGCACCCGCGGACAATCCCAAGAGACCCAGTACTTC. This sequence encodes CASSTRGQSQETQYF. The gene calls are TRBV9 and TRBJ2-5; the D gene is possibly TRBD1 (5 bases). The CDR3 contains 15 residues. Trimming pared 4 bases from V and 1 base from J, leaving 14 bases between. Germline CDR1 reads SGDLS; CDR2 reads YYNGEE.

This chain links TRBV21-1 with TRBJ1-1; the D call TRBD1 from the table was never checked on the DNA. TRBV21-1 is flagged as a pseudogene. This CDR3 has 18 residues. CDR3 protein: CASSKMWALIRMNTEAFF. CDR3 nucleotide sequence: TGTGCCAGCAGCAAAATGTGGGCCCTGATCCGGATGAACACTGAAGCTTTCTTT.

This chain links TRBV12-3 or TRBV12-4 with TRBJ1-1; D is unresolved. The CDR3 consists of 13 residues. V shed 6 bases and J shed 4 bases, with 12 bases lying between them. CDR3 DNA: TGTGCCAGCAGCCCTCTTCCGGGCACTGAAGCTTTCTTT. This gives the protein CASSPLPGTEAFF.

The CDR3 DNA follows: TGTGCCAGCATGGAGGACGGGAATGAGCAGTTCTTC. It translates to CASMEDGNEQFF. V gene TRBV2 combines with J gene TRBJ2-1; TRBD2 is a possible D gene (5 bases). This CDR3 contains 12 residues. Germline-derived CDR1 and CDR2 are SNHLY and FYNNEI. V gave up 7 bases and J gave up 7 bases, with 11 bases separating them.

The rearrangement uses TRBV19 and TRBJ2-1; 7 bases are a match to TRBD1. The V segment lost 5 bases and the J segment 2 bases; nucleotides outside the gene matches: 9. The CDR3 totals 16 residues. Germline V gene sequence: CDR1 LNHDA, CDR2 SQIVND (reference sequence). CDR3 sequence (DNA): TGTGCCAGTAGTCCGAGGGACAGCTTCCCCTACAATGAGCAGTTCTTC. Encoded protein: CASSPRDSFPYNEQFF.

The CDR3 protein is CASSLRTLAGGETQYF. As DNA, the CDR3 is TGTGCCAGCAGCCTACGAACGCTAGCGGGGGGAGAGACCCAGTACTTC. This chain uses TRBV14 with TRBJ2-5, with TRBD2 identical over 11 bases. The trim removed 4 bases at V and 4 bases at J, leaving 8 bases unmatched. The length of the CDR3 is 16 residues. CDR1 is SGHDN and CDR2 is FVKESK in the germline V gene.

The chain couples TRBV11-2 to TRBJ2-1, with a possible D match to TRBD2 (6 bases). The CDR3 is 12 residues long. The germline V gene encodes CDR1 SGHAT and CDR2 FQNNGV. Trimming cost V 4 bases and J 9 bases, with 10 bases left between them. Here the CDR3 DNA reads TGTGCCAGCAGCTCTAGGAGGGTTGAGCAGTTCTTC. Translating it yields CASSSRRVEQFF. The full variable domain, completed using reference TRBV11-2 and TRBJ2-1, is EAGVAQSPRYKIIEKRQSVAFWCNPISGHATLYWYQQILGQGPKLLIQFQNNGVVDDSQLPKDRFSAERLKGVDSTLKIQPAKLEDSAVYLCASSSRRVEQFFGPGTRLTVL.